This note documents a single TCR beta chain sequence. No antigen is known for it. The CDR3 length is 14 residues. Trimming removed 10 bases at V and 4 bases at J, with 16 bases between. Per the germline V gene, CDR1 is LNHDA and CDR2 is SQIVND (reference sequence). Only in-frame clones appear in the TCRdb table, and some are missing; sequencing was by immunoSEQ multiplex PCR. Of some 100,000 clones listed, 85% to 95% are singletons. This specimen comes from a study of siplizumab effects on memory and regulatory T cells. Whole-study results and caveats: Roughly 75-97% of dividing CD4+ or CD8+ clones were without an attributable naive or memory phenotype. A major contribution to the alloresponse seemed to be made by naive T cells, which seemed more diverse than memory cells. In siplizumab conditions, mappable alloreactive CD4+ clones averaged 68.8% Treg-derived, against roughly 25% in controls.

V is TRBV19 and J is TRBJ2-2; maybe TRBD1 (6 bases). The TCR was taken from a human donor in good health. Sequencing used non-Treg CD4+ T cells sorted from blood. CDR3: CATVGRTATGELFF. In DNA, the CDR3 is TGTGCCACTGTTGGGCGGACAGCCACCGGGGAGCTGTTTTTT.